Listed below are T cell receptor beta chains from one sample, sequenced in a study of T cells in Graves' hyperthyroidism and ophthalmopathy. MiXCR was run by TCRdb on the multiplex PCR reads, yielding one entry per CDR3 protein. The repertoire holds under 300,000 distinct CDR3 sequences, about an eighth seen once, with 7.9% in the top ten. Sequenced: blood. These receptors were collected from a woman aged 40-49 years with Graves' hyperthyroidism. Both conserved end residues are part of each CDR3. The order of the fields is V gene, clone size, J gene, D gene, CDR3 protein, CDR3 DNA. D genes are given only for firm matches. Clone size is shown for a subset of rows, as once, few, many or a class of expanded clone.

v_gene: TRBV7-9
abundance: .
j_gene: TRBJ1-1
d_gene: .
CDR3aa: CASSLSRSGNTEAFF
CDR3nt: TGTGCCAGCAGTTTGAGTCGGAGCGGGAACACTGAAGCTTTCTTT

v_gene: TRBV2
abundance: .
j_gene: TRBJ1-2
d_gene: .
CDR3aa: CASKPRTANYGYTF
CDR3nt: TGTGCCAGCAAGCCACGGACAGCTAACTATGGCTACACCTTC

v_gene: TRBV7-9
abundance: few
j_gene: TRBJ2-2
d_gene: .
CDR3aa: CASSAYRGGNANTGELFF
CDR3nt: TGTGCCAGCAGCGCTTACAGGGGAGGAAACGCGAACACCGGGGAGCTGTTTTTT

v_gene: TRBV10-1
abundance: many
j_gene: TRBJ1-1
d_gene: .
CDR3aa: CASSPGRVNTEAFF
CDR3nt: TGCGCCAGCAGTCCGGGGAGGGTGAACACTGAAGCTTTCTTT

v_gene: TRBV6-2/TRBV6-3
abundance: many
j_gene: TRBJ2-7
d_gene: TRBD1
CDR3aa: CASSGQVLYEQYF
CDR3nt: TGTGCCAGCTCAGGACAGGTACTCTACGAGCAGTACTTC

v_gene: TRBV2
abundance: many
j_gene: TRBJ2-7
d_gene: TRBD2
CDR3aa: CASSERRLASEQYF
CDR3nt: TGTGCCAGCAGTGAACGCAGACTAGCGAGCGAGCAGTACTTC

v_gene: TRBV11-1
abundance: many
j_gene: TRBJ2-7
d_gene: TRBD1
CDR3aa: CASSFGTGNFYEQYF
CDR3nt: TGTGCCAGCAGCTTCGGGACAGGGAATTTCTACGAGCAGTACTTC

v_gene: TRBV2
abundance: many
j_gene: TRBJ1-4
d_gene: TRBD1
CDR3aa: CASTRDREKLFF
CDR3nt: TGTGCCAGCACCCGGGACAGGGAGAAACTGTTTTTT

v_gene: TRBV20-1
abundance: .
j_gene: TRBJ1-5
d_gene: TRBD1
CDR3aa: CSASTGQVNQSQHF
CDR3nt: TGCAGTGCTAGCACGGGACAGGTAAATCAGTCCCAGCATTTT

v_gene: TRBV2
abundance: once
j_gene: TRBJ1-1
d_gene: .
CDR3aa: CASRVGDTEAFF
CDR3nt: TGTGCCAGCAGGGTGGGGGACACTGAAGCTTTCTTT

v_gene: TRBV6-1
abundance: many
j_gene: TRBJ2-7
d_gene: TRBD2
CDR3aa: CASSENSGAPGEQYF
CDR3nt: TGTGCCAGCAGTGAAAATAGCGGGGCCCCCGGCGAGCAGTACTTC

v_gene: TRBV7-2
abundance: few
j_gene: TRBJ2-7
d_gene: .
CDR3aa: CASSPQRFSYEQYF
CDR3nt: TGTGCCAGCAGCCCCCAACGGTTTTCCTACGAGCAGTACTTC

v_gene: TRBV11-3
abundance: few
j_gene: TRBJ1-6
d_gene: .
CDR3aa: CASRLAGDSPLHF
CDR3nt: TGTGCCAGCAGATTAGCGGGGGACTCACCCCTCCACTTT

v_gene: TRBV20-1
abundance: many
j_gene: TRBJ2-3
d_gene: TRBD1
CDR3aa: CSATPSLSSTGAVTDTQYF
CDR3nt: TGCAGTGCTACGCCCAGCCTTTCCTCGACAGGGGCCGTCACAGATACGCAGTATTTT

v_gene: TRBV7-6
abundance: .
j_gene: TRBJ1-2
d_gene: .
CDR3aa: CASSPGTTNGYTF
CDR3nt: TGTGCCAGCAGCCCCGGGACAACAAATGGCTACACCTTC

v_gene: TRBV7-9
abundance: many
j_gene: TRBJ2-5
d_gene: .
CDR3aa: CASSTGSGPQETQYF
CDR3nt: TGTGCCAGCAGTACCGGTAGCGGCCCACAAGAGACCCAGTACTTC

v_gene: TRBV28
abundance: many
j_gene: TRBJ2-1
d_gene: .
CDR3aa: CASSSSGYNEQFF
CDR3nt: TGTGCCAGCAGTTCCTCGGGTTACAATGAGCAGTTCTTC

v_gene: TRBV19
abundance: few
j_gene: TRBJ1-2
d_gene: .
CDR3aa: CASSIDLVGVGYTF
CDR3nt: TGTGCCAGTAGTATAGATCTGGTAGGGGTCGGCTACACCTTC

v_gene: TRBV7-8
abundance: many
j_gene: TRBJ1-1
d_gene: .
CDR3aa: CASSEGLNTEAFF
CDR3nt: TGTGCCAGCAGTGAGGGTTTGAACACTGAAGCTTTCTTT

v_gene: TRBV7-7
abundance: .
j_gene: TRBJ1-3
d_gene: .
CDR3aa: CASSIYPGNTIYF
CDR3nt: TGTGCTAGCAGCATTTACCCCGGAAACACCATATATTTT

v_gene: TRBV20-1
abundance: few
j_gene: TRBJ2-1
d_gene: .
CDR3aa: CSASGLGEDEQFF
CDR3nt: TGCAGTGCTAGTGGGCTGGGGGAGGATGAGCAGTTCTTC

v_gene: TRBV12-5
abundance: many
j_gene: TRBJ1-1
d_gene: .
CDR3aa: CASSERALNTEAFF
CDR3nt: TGTGCCTCAAGCGAGAGGGCTTTGAACACTGAAGCTTTCTTT

v_gene: TRBV3-1
abundance: .
j_gene: TRBJ2-6
d_gene: .
CDR3aa: CASSRDSGSGANVLTF
CDR3nt: TGTGCCAGCAGCCGAGATTCAGGGAGTGGGGCCAACGTCCTGACTTTC

v_gene: TRBV11-3
abundance: many
j_gene: TRBJ2-1
d_gene: .
CDR3aa: CASSLEGRGGKDEQFF
CDR3nt: TGTGCCAGCAGCTTAGAGGGGCGAGGCGGGAAGGATGAGCAGTTCTTC

v_gene: TRBV6-5
abundance: .
j_gene: TRBJ2-7
d_gene: TRBD2
CDR3aa: CASSPSAGGAYEQYF
CDR3nt: TGTGCCAGCAGTCCCTCGGCGGGAGGGGCCTACGAGCAGTACTTC